This TCR beta chain was recovered during a study of T cell responses to AZD1222 COVID-19 vaccine. Whole-study context: Pooled together were second doses at about 4 or about 12 weeks. Broader study findings: Rises in breadth and depth of Spike-specific TCRs came after two AZD1222 doses. Spike-spanning, vaccine-associated CD4 TCRs were dominant at 160-218 and 743-854.

The data were produced by immunoSEQ multiplex PCR, yet TCRdb's version contains in-frame clones alone and is incomplete. The repertoire consists of roughly 130,000 clones, with just over 85% occurring once and the leading ten covering around 12%. About this clone itself: Its antigen is currently unknown.

V lost 6 bases and J lost 0; bases outside the gene matches: 4. Germline-derived CDR1 and CDR2 are MNHEY and SVGAGI. This CDR3 is built from 15 residues. The source is an adult in good health. The genes are TRBV6-5 and TRBJ2-3; TRBD2 matches 9 bases. Sequencing was performed on peripheral blood, taken on day 0 of AZD1222 vaccination. The CDR3 DNA is TGTGCCAGCAGACCCGGGACTAGCAGCACAGATACGCAGTATTTT. As protein: CASRPGTSSTDTQYF.